This T cell receptor (beta chain) was sequenced during a study of T cells in Graves' hyperthyroidism and ophthalmopathy. Study-level results: Also found in blood were most expanded thyroid clonotypes above 0.001.

This clonotype was detected ten times or more. Its specificity is not known. There were TCR beta CDR3 regions amplified from RNA transcripts. When the TCR CDR3 underwent first-round RT-PCR, the HTBI primer set was used. In TCRdb, the multiplex PCR reads were re-called with MiXCR into one record per CDR3 protein. The sample lists some 690,000 distinct CDR3 sequences; 15% to 20% were seen once. V dropped 6 bases and J dropped 2 bases, with 15 bases sitting between them. From germline, CDR1 is MDHEN and CDR2 SYDVKM. This CDR3 contains 15 residues. The genes are TRBV28 and TRBJ2-3; D is uncertain. This TCR was sampled from a man aged 45-65 years with Graves' hyperthyroidism. Sequencing input: blood. The CDR3 here is CASSHTDLFTDTQYF. The CDR3 DNA sequence: TGTGCCAGCAGCCACACGGACCTATTCACAGATACGCAGTATTTT.